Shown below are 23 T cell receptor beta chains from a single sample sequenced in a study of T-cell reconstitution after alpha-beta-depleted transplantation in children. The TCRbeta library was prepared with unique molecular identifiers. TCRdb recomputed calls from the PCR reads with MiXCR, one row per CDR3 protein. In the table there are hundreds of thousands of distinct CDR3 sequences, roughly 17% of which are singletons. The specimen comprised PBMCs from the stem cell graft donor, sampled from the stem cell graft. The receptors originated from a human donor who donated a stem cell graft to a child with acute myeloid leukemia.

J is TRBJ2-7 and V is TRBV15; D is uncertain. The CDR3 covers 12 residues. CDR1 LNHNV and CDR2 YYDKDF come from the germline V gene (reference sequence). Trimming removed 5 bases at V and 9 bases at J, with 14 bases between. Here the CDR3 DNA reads TGTGCCACCAGCTTCCCCTGGAGTGGGCAGTACTTC. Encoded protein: CATSFPWSGQYF.

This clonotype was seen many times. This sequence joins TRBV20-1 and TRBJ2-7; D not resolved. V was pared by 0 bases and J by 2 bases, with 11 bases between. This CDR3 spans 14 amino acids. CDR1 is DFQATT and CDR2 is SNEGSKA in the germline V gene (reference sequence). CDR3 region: CSARDPVRPYEQYF. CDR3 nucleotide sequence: TGCAGTGCTAGAGATCCAGTTAGACCCTACGAGCAGTACTTC.

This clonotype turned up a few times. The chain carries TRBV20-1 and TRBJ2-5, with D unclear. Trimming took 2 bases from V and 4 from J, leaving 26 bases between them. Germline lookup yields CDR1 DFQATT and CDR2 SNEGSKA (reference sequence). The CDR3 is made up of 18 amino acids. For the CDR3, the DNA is TGCAGTGCTAGATCATCGCTCCCTAGTGGGGAATTCTCAGAGACCCAGTACTTC. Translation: CSARSSLPSGEFSETQYF.

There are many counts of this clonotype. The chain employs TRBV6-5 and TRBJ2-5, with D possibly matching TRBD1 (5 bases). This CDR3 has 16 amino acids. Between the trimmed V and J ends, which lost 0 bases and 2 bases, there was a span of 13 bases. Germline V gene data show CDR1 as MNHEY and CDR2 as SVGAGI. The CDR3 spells CASSYSYFRQQETQYF. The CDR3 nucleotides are TGTGCCAGCAGTTACTCCTACTTCAGACAGCAAGAGACCCAGTACTTC.

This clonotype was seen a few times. CDR3 sequence: CASSLARTGGDYNEQFF. The CDR3 nucleotides read TGTGCCAGCAGCTTAGCGAGGACAGGGGGGGACTACAATGAGCAGTTCTTC. V is TRBV7-8 and J is TRBJ2-1, with 10 bases fitting TRBD1. Trimming at V came to 0 bases and at J to 3 bases, leaving 5 bases not matched to a gene. The CDR3 sequence is 17 residues long. Per germline, CDR1 SGHVS and CDR2 FQNEAQ.

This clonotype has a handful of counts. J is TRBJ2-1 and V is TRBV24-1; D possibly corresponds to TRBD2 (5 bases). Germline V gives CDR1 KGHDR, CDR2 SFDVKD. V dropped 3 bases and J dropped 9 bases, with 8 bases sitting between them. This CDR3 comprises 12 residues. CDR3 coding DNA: TGTGCCACCAGTGATCCCGGACTTGAGCAGTTCTTC. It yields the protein CATSDPGLEQFF.

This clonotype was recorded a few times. As DNA, the CDR3 is TGTGCCAGCAGTTTCGAGCAGGGAAATGAAAAACTGTTTTTT. It yields the protein CASSFEQGNEKLFF. The rearrangement uses TRBV12-3 or TRBV12-4 and TRBJ1-4; D may be TRBD1 (5 bases). V was shortened by 3 bases and J by 5 bases, with 10 bases between the two germline ends. This CDR3 has 14 residues.

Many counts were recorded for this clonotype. The CDR3 here is CASSRYGGISYEQYV. The DNA for the CDR3 is TGTGCCAGCAGCCGATACGGGGGTATCTCCTACGAGCAGTACGTC. The chain couples TRBV6-2 or TRBV6-3 to TRBJ2-7, with D maybe TRBD2 (6 bases). The CDR3 runs 15 residues. V lost 6 bases to trimming and J lost 0 bases, with 15 bases between them. Germline V gives CDR1 MNHEY, CDR2 SVGEGT.

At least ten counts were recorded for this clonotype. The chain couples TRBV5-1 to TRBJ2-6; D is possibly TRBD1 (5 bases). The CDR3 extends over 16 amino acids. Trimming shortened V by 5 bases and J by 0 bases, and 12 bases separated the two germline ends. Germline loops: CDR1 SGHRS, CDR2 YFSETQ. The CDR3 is CASSNKQDSGANVLTF. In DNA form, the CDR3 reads TGCGCCAGCAGTAACAAACAGGACTCTGGGGCCAACGTCCTGACTTTC.

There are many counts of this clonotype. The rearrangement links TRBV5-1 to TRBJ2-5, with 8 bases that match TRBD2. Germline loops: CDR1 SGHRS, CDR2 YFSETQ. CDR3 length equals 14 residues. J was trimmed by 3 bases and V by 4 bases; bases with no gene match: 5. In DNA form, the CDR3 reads TGCGCCAGCAGCACTTCGGGGGGGAAAGAGACCCAGTACTTC. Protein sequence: CASSTSGGKETQYF.

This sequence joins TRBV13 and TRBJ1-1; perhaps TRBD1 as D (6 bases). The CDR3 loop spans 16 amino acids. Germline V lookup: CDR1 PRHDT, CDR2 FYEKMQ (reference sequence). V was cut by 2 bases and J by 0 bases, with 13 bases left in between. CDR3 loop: CASSLTSEGVNTEAFF. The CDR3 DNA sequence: TGTGCCAGCAGCTTAACGAGCGAGGGGGTGAACACTGAAGCTTTCTTT.

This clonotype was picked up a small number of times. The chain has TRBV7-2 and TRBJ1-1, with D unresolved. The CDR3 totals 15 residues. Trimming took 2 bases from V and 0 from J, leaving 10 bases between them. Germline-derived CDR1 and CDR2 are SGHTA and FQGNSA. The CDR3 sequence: CASSLLDTMNTEAFF. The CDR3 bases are TGTGCCAGCAGCTTACTTGATACTATGAACACTGAAGCTTTCTTT.

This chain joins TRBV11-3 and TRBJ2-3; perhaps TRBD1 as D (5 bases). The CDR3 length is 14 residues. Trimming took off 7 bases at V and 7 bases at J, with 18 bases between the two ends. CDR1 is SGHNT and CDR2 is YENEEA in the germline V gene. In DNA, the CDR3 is TGTGCCAGCACCCAGGGCAGATCGACCAATACGCAGTATTTT. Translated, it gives CASTQGRSTNTQYF.

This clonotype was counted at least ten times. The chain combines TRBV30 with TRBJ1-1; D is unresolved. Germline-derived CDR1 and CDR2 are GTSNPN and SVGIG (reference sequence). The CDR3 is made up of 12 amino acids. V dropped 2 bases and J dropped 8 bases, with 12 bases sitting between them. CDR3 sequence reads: CAWSIPPAEAFF. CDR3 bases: TGTGCCTGGAGTATACCGCCTGCGGAAGCTTTCTTT. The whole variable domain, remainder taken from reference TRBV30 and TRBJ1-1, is SQTIHQWPATLVQPVGSPLSLECTVEGTSNPNLYWYRQAAGRGLQLLFYSVGIGQISSEVPQNLSASRPQDRQFILSSKKLLLSDSGFYLCAWSIPPAEAFFGQGTRLTVV.

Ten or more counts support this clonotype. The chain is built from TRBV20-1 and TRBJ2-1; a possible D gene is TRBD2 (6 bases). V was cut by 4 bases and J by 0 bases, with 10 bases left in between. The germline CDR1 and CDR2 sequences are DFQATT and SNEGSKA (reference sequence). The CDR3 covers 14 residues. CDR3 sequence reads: CSAIGGSSYNEQFF. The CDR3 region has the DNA TGCAGTGCTATAGGAGGGAGCTCCTACAATGAGCAGTTCTTC.

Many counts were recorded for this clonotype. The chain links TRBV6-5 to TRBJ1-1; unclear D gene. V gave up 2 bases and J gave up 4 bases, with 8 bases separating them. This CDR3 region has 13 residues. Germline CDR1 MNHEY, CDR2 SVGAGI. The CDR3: CASSYRQSTEAFF. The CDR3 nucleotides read TGTGCCAGCAGTTACAGGCAGAGCACTGAAGCTTTCTTT.

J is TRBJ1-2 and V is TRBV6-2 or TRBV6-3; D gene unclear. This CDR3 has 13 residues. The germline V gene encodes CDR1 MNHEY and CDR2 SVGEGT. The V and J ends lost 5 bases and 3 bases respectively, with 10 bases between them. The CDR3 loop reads CASSTEGYYGYTF. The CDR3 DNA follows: TGTGCCAGCAGTACCGAGGGATACTATGGCTACACCTTC.

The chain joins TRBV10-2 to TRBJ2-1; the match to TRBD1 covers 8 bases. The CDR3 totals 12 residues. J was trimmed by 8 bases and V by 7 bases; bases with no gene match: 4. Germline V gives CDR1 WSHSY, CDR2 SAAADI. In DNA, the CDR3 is TGCGCCAGCACAGGGGGCGAGGATGAGCAGTTCTTC. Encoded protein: CASTGGEDEQFF.

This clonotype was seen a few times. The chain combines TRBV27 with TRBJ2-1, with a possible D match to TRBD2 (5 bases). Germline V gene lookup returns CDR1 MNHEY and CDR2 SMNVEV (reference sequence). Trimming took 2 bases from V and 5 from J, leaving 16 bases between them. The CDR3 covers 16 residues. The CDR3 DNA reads TGTGCCAGCAGTTTAGTCCGGGGTGCGGTTAACAATGAGCAGTTCTTC. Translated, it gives CASSLVRGAVNNEQFF.

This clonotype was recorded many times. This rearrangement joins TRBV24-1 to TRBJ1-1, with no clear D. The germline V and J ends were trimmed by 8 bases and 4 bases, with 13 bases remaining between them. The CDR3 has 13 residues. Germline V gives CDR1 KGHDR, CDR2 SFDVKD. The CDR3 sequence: CATIRIAGTEAFF. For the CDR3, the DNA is TGTGCCACCATTCGAATTGCGGGCACTGAAGCTTTCTTT.

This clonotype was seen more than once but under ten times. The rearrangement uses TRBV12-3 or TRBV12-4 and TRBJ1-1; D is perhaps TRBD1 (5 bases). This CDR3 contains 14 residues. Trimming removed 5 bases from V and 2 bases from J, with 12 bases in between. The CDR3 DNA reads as TGTGCCAGCAGTGGCGGCAGGGATAACACTGAAGCTTTCTTT. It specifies CASSGGRDNTEAFF.

The CDR3 DNA reads TGTGCCAGCAGCTTAGAATTCGACAGGGGAGAAGCTTTCTTT. Translated: CASSLEFDRGEAFF. V is TRBV7-9 and J is TRBJ1-1, with 8 bases that match TRBD1. The trim removed 1 base at V and 8 bases at J, leaving 6 bases unmatched. Germline V gives CDR1 SEHNR, CDR2 FQNEAQ (reference sequence). This CDR3 is built from 14 residues.

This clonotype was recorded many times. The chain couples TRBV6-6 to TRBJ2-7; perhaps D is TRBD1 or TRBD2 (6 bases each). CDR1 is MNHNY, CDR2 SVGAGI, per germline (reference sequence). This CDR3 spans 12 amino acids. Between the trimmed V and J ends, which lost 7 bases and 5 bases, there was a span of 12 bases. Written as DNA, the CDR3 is TGTGCCAGCAAAAACAGGGAGGACGAGCAGTACTTC. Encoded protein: CASKNREDEQYF.